This TCR beta chain was captured by sequencing in a study of blood T cell repertoires in COVID-19. Study-wide context: Sites across the United States, Italy and Spain contributed samples from acute and convalescent COVID-19. PBMCs, B-cell-depleted T cells, or T cells provided the cDNA or gDNA that made up the material.

V lost 3 bases to trimming and J lost 6 bases; unmatched junction nucleotides: 10. CDR3 size: 15 residues. CDR1 is GTSNPN, CDR2 SVGIG, per germline (reference sequence). Per the original methods: Reference gene primers were amplified, and this amplification served to estimate nucleated cell counts. TCRdb keeps only in-frame clones here, not all; method: immunoSEQ multiplex PCR. The V and J calls and clone size are taken from that table; D and trimming were inferred from the DNA. Here the sample spans approximately 460,000 clones, roughly nine tenths being singletons. Seattle's enrolled individuals joined amid active infection and were then monitored longitudinally.

The receptor was derived from a man younger than 35 with COVID-19, enrolled during active disease. The V call is TRBV30, the J call TRBJ2-5; 10 bases align to TRBD1. The sample comprised peripheral blood. The CDR3 loop reads CAWRAPGQGPQTQYF. DNA of the CDR3: TGTGCCTGGAGGGCGCCGGGACAGGGGCCGCAGACCCAGTACTTC. The complete variable domain, with remaining parts taken from reference TRBV30 and TRBJ2-5, reads SQTIHQWPATLVQPVGSPLSLECTVEGTSNPNLYWYRQAAGRGLQLLFYSVGIGQISSEVPQNLSASRPQDRQFILSSKKLLLSDSGFYLCAWRAPGQGPQTQYFGPGTRLLVL.